Below, 10 T cell receptor beta chains from the same sample are listed, as sequenced in a study of cytomegalovirus exposure and HLA in healthy donors. The PCR made use of 60 Vbeta and 13 Jbeta primers. Data came from immunoSEQ multiplex PCR; TCRdb stores just in-frame clones and leaves some out. The sample holds approximately 190,000 clones, about 90% seen once. Sequenced: PBMCs. These receptors all stem from a man between 25 and 39 years old in good health and CMV-seronegative.

This sequence joins TRBV7-9 and TRBJ2-7; TRBD1 matches 7 bases. Germline CDR1 SEHNR, CDR2 FQNEAQ (reference sequence). Trimming took 3 bases from V and 2 from J; bases not matched to a gene: 4. This CDR3 has 14 amino acids. The CDR3 bases are TGTGCCAGCAGCTTTTCCGGGACAGCCTACGAGCAGTACTTC. It encodes CASSFSGTAYEQYF.

This clone was observed once. The chain recombines TRBV29-1 with TRBJ1-2, with 8 bases lining up with TRBD1. CDR1 SQVTM and CDR2 ANQGSEA come from the germline V gene. J was trimmed by 5 bases and V by 2 bases; bases with no gene match: 7. CDR3 length: 14 residues. CDR3 protein: CSVEIRGLQYGYTF. DNA for the CDR3: TGCAGCGTTGAAATCAGGGGGCTACAATATGGCTACACCTTC.

The rearrangement links TRBV1 to TRBJ1-4; the table's TRBD1 call for D was not verified on the DNA. TRBV1 is annotated as a pseudogene. The CDR3 extends over 16 amino acids. The CDR3 nucleotides read TGCACCAGCAGGTGTCCGAGGGGGCAGGATAATGAAAAACTGTTTTTT. Translation: CTSRCPRGQDNEKLFF.

The count of this clone is one. The chain has TRBV29-1 and TRBJ2-5; 10 bases are shared with TRBD1. Losses at the gene ends were 3 bases for V and 4 bases for J; bases not matched to a gene: 5. The CDR3 runs to 14 residues. Germline values: CDR1 SQVTM, CDR2 ANQGSEA. The CDR3 protein is CSVDKGQGVETQYF. The DNA for the CDR3 is TGCAGCGTTGATAAAGGACAGGGGGTAGAGACCCAGTACTTC.

This clone turned up a few times. The rearrangement uses TRBV6-5 and TRBJ2-1, with TRBD2 matching over 7 bases. Unmatched junction bases numbered 7, after V lost 5 bases and J lost 9 bases. The CDR3 loop spans 13 amino acids. Germline values: CDR1 MNHEY, CDR2 SVGAGI. CDR3 bases: TGTGCCAGCAGTCCCCGGTGGGGGGGTGAGCAGTTCTTC. Its translation: CASSPRWGGEQFF.

This clone was seen once. The V gene is TRBV6-5, the J gene TRBJ2-6; a weak D match, TRBD2 (7 bases). The CDR3 spans 15 residues. Trimming pared 7 bases from V and 2 bases from J, leaving 12 bases between. Per the germline V gene, CDR1 is MNHEY and CDR2 is SVGAGI. In nucleotides, the CDR3 is TGTGCCAGCAAACGGGGGGCAACTGGGGCCAACGTCCTGACTTTC. This translates into CASKRGATGANVLTF.

The chain is built from TRBV28 and TRBJ2-7; 12 nucleotides line up with TRBD1. V lost 10 bases to trimming and J lost 3 bases; unmatched junction nucleotides: 22. The CDR3 sequence is 19 residues long. Germline CDR1 MDHEN, CDR2 SYDVKM. CDR3 in DNA: TGTGCCATCACTGAAACCGGGACAGGGGGCGCGTTGGGTAGCTACGAGCAGTACTTC. Translation: CAITETGTGGALGSYEQYF.

The genes are TRBV5-4 and TRBJ2-3; tentative D call: TRBD1 (5 bases). Trimming removed 4 bases from V and 4 bases from J, with 13 bases in between. The CDR3 has 14 amino acids. Germline values: CDR1 SGHNT, CDR2 YYREEE (reference sequence). The CDR3 DNA reads as TGTGCCAGCAGCGAAAAGAAGGGGCCAGATACGCAGTATTTT. Translated, it gives CASSEKKGPDTQYF.

The rearrangement links TRBV27 to TRBJ2-3; 8 nucleotides match TRBD2. The length of the CDR3 is 16 residues. Germline CDR1 and CDR2: MNHEY and SMNVEV (reference sequence). Trimming took 4 bases from V and 0 from J; bases not matched to a gene: 6. The DNA of the CDR3 is TGTGCCAGCAGTTCTGTGGTAGCGGGAAGCACAGATACGCAGTATTTT. As protein: CASSSVVAGSTDTQYF.

CDR3 amino acids: CASSPIKQANYGYTF. The CDR3 DNA is TGTGCCAGCAGCCCAATTAAACAGGCGAACTATGGCTACACCTTC. The V gene is TRBV5-6, the J gene TRBJ1-2; tentative D call: TRBD1 (5 bases). Germline V gene lookup returns CDR1 SGHDT and CDR2 YYEEEE. The V end was cut by 4 bases, the J end by 2 bases, with 15 bases between. CDR3 length equals 15 residues.